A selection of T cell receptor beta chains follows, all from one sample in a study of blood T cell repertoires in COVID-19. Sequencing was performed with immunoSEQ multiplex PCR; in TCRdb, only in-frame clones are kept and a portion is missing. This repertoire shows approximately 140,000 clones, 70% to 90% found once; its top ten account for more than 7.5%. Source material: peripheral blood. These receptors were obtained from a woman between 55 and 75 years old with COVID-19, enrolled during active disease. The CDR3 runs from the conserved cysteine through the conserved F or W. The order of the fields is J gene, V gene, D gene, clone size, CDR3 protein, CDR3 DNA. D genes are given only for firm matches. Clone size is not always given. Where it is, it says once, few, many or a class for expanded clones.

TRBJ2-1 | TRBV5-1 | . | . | CASSSQGSYNEQFF | TGCGCCAGCAGCTCTCAGGGCTCCTACAATGAGCAGTTCTTC
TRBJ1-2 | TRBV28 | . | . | CASTSGMGLTGYGYTF | TGTGCCAGCACCTCCGGGATGGGACTAACGGGCTATGGCTACACCTTC
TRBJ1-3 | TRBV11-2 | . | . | CASSLDSSGNTIYF | TGTGCCAGCAGCTTAGACAGCTCTGGAAACACCATATATTTT
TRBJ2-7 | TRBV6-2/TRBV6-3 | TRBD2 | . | CASSYHWSGGDHAYEQYF | TGTGCCAGCAGTTACCACTGGAGCGGGGGCGACCACGCCTACGAGCAGTACTTC
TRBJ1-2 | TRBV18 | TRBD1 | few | CASSPGSTEGAYGYTF | TGTGCCAGCTCACCCGGGAGCACCGAGGGGGCATATGGCTACACCTTC
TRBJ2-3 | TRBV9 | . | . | CASSVVSGTVGTDTQYF | TGTGCCAGCAGCGTAGTTTCAGGAACTGTCGGCACAGATACGCAGTATTTT
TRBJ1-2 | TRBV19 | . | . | CAIQRIGGYGYTF | TGTGCCATACAACGAATTGGAGGGTATGGCTACACCTTC
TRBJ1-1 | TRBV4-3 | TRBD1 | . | CASSQVGGQGLNTEAFF | TGCGCCAGCAGCCAAGTCGGAGGACAGGGATTGAACACTGAAGCTTTCTTT
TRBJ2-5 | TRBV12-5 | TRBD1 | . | CASGSGTGGETQYF | TGTGCTAGTGGATCAGGGACAGGGGGTGAGACCCAGTACTTC
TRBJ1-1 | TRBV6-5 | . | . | CASSSQGMNTEAFF | TGTGCCAGCAGTTCCCAGGGGATGAACACTGAAGCTTTCTTT
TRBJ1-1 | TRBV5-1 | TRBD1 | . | CASSLGDRANEAFF | TGCGCCAGCAGCTTGGGGGACAGGGCGAATGAAGCTTTCTTT
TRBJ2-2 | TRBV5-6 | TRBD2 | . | CASSSGLAATGELFF | TGTGCCAGCAGCTCGGGACTAGCCGCCACCGGGGAGCTGTTTTTT
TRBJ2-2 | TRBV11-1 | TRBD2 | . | CASSLSGGDTGELFF | TGTGCCAGCAGCTTGAGCGGGGGGGACACCGGGGAGCTGTTTTTT
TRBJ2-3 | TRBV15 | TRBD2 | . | CATSKNSGGRTDTQYF | TGTGCCACCAGCAAAAATAGCGGGGGGCGCACAGATACGCAGTATTTT
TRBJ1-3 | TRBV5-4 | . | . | CASSLDRASNTIYF | TGTGCCAGCAGCTTGGACAGGGCTAGCAACACCATATATTTT
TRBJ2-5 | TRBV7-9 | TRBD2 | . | CASSFSGSQETQYF | TGTGCCAGCAGCTTTAGCGGGAGCCAAGAGACCCAGTACTTC
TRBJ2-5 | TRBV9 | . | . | CASSPSPSRRQETQYF | TGTGCCAGCAGCCCATCCCCCTCCAGGCGCCAAGAGACCCAGTACTTC
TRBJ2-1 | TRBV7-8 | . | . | CASSPTRDFFRNEQFF | TGTGCCAGCAGCCCTACGAGGGACTTTTTTCGGAATGAGCAGTTCTTC
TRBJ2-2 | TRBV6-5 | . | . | CASNRREAGELFF | TGTGCCAGCAACCGACGAGAGGCCGGGGAGCTGTTTTTT
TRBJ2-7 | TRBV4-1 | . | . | CASSQDADEQYF | TGCGCCAGCAGCCAAGATGCGGACGAGCAGTACTTC
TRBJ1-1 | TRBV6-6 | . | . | CASSYSNLGGGEAFF | TGTGCCAGCAGTTACAGCAACCTGGGGGGGGGAGAAGCTTTCTTT
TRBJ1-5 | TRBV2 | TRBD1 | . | CASRTGQGRNQPQHF | TGTGCCAGCAGAACGGGACAGGGGAGAAATCAGCCCCAGCATTTT
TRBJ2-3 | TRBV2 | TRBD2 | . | CASSNVPLAGSTDTQYF | TGTGCCAGCAGTAACGTCCCGCTAGCGGGGAGCACAGATACGCAGTATTTT
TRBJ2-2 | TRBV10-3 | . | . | CAIHPGPTGELFF | TGTGCCATCCACCCAGGCCCGACCGGGGAGCTGTTTTTT
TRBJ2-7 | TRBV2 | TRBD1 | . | CASRRERDRADYEQYF | TGTGCCAGCAGGAGGGAGCGGGACAGGGCCGATTACGAGCAGTACTTC
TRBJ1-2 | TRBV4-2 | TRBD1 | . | CASSQEFGDRGPRGYTF | TGTGCCAGCAGCCAAGAGTTTGGGGACAGGGGGCCTCGTGGCTACACCTTC
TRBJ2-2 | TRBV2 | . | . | CASSDLGRGTGELFF | TGTGCCAGCAGTGACCTGGGGCGCGGCACCGGGGAGCTGTTTTTT
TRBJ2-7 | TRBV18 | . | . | CASSPLRDTEINEQYF | TGTGCCAGCTCACCACTCCGGGACACCGAAATTAACGAGCAGTACTTC
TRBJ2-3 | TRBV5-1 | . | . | CASSLQGPSTDTQYF | TGCGCCAGCAGCCTCCAGGGGCCAAGCACAGATACGCAGTATTTT
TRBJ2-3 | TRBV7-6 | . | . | CASSPVGARTDTQYF | TGTGCCAGCAGCCCGGTAGGGGCTCGCACAGATACGCAGTATTTT
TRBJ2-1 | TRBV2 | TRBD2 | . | CASSGRLAGGHSYNEQFF | TGTGCCAGCAGTGGCCGACTAGCGGGGGGGCACTCCTACAATGAGCAGTTCTTC
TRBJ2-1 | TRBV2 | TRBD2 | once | CAIPGGAYNEQFF | TGTGCCATCCCTGGGGGGGCCTACAATGAGCAGTTCTTC
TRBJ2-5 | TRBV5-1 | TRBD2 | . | CASSSTGGQETQYF | TGCGCCAGCAGCTCTACGGGGGGGCAAGAGACCCAGTACTTC
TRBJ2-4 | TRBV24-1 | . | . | CATSPGKEVDIQYF | TGTGCCACCAGCCCCGGGAAGGAGGTAGACATTCAGTACTTC
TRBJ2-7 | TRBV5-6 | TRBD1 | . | CASSSRTGPYEQYF | TGTGCCAGCAGCTCGAGGACAGGCCCCTACGAGCAGTACTTC
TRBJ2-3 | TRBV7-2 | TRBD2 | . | CASSLGTSVQQDTQYF | TGTGCCAGCAGCTTAGGGACTAGCGTCCAACAAGATACGCAGTATTTT
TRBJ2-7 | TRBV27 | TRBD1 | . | CASSSRPGQGYEQYF | TGTGCCAGCAGTTCCCGACCGGGACAGGGTTACGAGCAGTACTTC
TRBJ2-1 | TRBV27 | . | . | CAPRGAGYYNEQFF | TGTGCCCCACGAGGGGCGGGGTACTACAATGAGCAGTTCTTC